This T cell receptor beta chain was observed in a study of T cells after yellow fever vaccination. Study findings and constraints: A minor fraction of clonotypes spanned both CD4 and CD8 compartments. Primary-vaccination clones mostly resurfaced post-booster (about 95% CD4, approximately 89% CD8). The study found a weaker secondary response that peaked faster, day 5 versus 15.

The germline gives CDR1 LNHDA, CDR2 SQIVND (reference sequence). This CDR3 spans 13 amino acids. V was trimmed by 4 bases and J by 0 bases, leaving 7 bases between them. Universal primer sites and UMIs were introduced during 5'RACE template-switching synthesis of TCR cDNA. Using its own MiXCR run on the 5' RACE reads, TCRdb lists one record per CDR3 protein. This table has over 100,000 distinct CDR3 sequences, 6.5% to 9% appearing once. Concerning this clonotype itself: Its specificity is unknown.

Sequencing was performed on CD8+ T cells sorted from PBMCs, taken 45 days after the yellow fever booster vaccination. The TCR originated in a man aged 25 to 40 who received the YFV17D yellow fever vaccine. The chain combines TRBV19 with TRBJ2-7, with D unresolved. The CDR3 here is CASSRFLSYEQYF. CDR3 nucleotides: TGTGCCAGTAGTAGGTTCCTCTCCTACGAGCAGTACTTC.